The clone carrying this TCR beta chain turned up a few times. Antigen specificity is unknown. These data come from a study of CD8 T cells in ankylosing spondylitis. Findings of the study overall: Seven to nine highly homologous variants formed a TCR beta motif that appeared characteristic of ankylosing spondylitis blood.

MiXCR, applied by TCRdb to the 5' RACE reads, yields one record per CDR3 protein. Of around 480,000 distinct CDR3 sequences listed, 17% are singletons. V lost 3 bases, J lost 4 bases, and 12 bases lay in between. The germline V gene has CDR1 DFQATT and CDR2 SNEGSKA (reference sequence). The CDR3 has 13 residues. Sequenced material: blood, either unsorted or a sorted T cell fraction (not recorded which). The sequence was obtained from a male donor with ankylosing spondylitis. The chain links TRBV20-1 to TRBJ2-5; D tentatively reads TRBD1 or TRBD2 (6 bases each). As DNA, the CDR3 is TGCAGTGCTAGCCCGGGGGCGAGAGAGACCCAGTACTTC. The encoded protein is CSASPGARETQYF.